The T cell receptor beta chain under discussion was sequenced for a study of T cells after yellow fever vaccination. TCRdb re-analysed the 5' RACE reads in MiXCR, keeping a single row per CDR3 protein. The table includes a few hundred thousand distinct CDR3 sequences, under 25% detected once. Germline-derived CDR1 and CDR2 are MNHEY and SVGEGT. The CDR3 spans 12 residues. Trimming pared 6 bases from V and 14 bases from J, leaving 17 bases between. The sample holds a few counts of this clonotype. The receptor's source is a man in his thirties or forties who received the YFV17D yellow fever vaccine. Material: PBMCs, obtained 15 days after the yellow fever booster vaccination. V usage is TRBV6-2 or TRBV6-3 and J usage is TRBJ2-1; the D is unclear. CDR3 DNA sequence: TGTGCCAGCAGCCCCACGTTCCCAAGAAAGTTCTTC. Amino acids: CASSPTFPRKFF.